These 2 T cell receptor beta chains came from one sample sequenced in a study of regulatory T cells in long-lasting Graves disease. Noted time point: newly diagnosed GD, antithyroid drugs for less than 3 months. Making the TCR library involved RNA that had been extracted from PBMCs. According to the study, TCR beta libraries were built with iRepertoire HTBI primers and CDR3-region Arm-PCR. MiXCR, run by TCRdb on the multiplex PCR reads, gives a single entry per CDR3 protein. The sample carries a few hundred thousand distinct CDR3 sequences, approximately 12% recorded once. The data were also submitted as part of a second study, on T cells in Graves' hyperthyroidism and ophthalmopathy.

The specimen comprised peripheral blood mononuclear cells (PBMCs), sampled at new diagnosis, from a patient treated with antithyroid drugs. The receptors originated from a woman under 30 with Graves disease.

Many counts were recorded for this clonotype. The genes are TRBV12-3 or TRBV12-4 and TRBJ1-4; D is uncertain. The CDR3 sequence is 13 residues long. V was clipped by 2 bases and J by 8 bases, with 9 bases between them. This CDR3 reads CASSLWSGEKLFF. The CDR3, as DNA: TGTGCCAGCAGTTTATGGTCAGGCGAAAAACTGTTTTTT.

This clonotype was counted many times. The chain carries TRBV12-3 or TRBV12-4 and TRBJ2-7; 7 nucleotides align to TRBD2. The ends lost 6 bases at V and 7 bases at J; junction bases unmatched: 6. This CDR3 has 12 amino acids. DNA for the CDR3: TGTGCCAGCAGACGACTAGCTGGGGAGCAGTACTTC. Its translation is CASRRLAGEQYF.